Sequencing of this T cell receptor (beta chain) was carried out in a study of blood T cells in healthy people across ages. Sample-barcoded 5' priming and a J-beta primer mix drove a second PCR of roughly 7 to 11 cycles. Via MiXCR, TCRdb re-called the 5' RACE reads, giving one row per CDR3 protein. The repertoire holds about 930,000 distinct CDR3 sequences, with about 29% as singletons. This clonotype was detected only a few times. The V gene lost 3 bases and the J gene lost 1 base, with 3 bases spanning the gap. The CDR3 contains 11 residues. Germline V gene data show CDR1 as DFQATT and CDR2 as SNEGSKA (reference sequence). These data are also associated with another study on T cells of mothers and their children.

The V gene is TRBV20-1, the J gene TRBJ2-5; D is unclear. The receptor comes from a woman aged 40 to 50 in good health. Material for sequencing was blood. CDR3 residues: CSASLQETQYF. In nucleotides, the CDR3 is TGCAGTGCTAGCCTCCAAGAGACCCAGTACTTC.